The source of this TCR beta chain is a study of Tregs in tolerant kidney transplant recipients. Note on this clone: Its antigen is not identified.

Whole-study results and caveats: In tolerant patients, donor-specific Tregs outgrew total Tregs, suggesting antigen-driven expansion.

The CDR3 is made up of 14 amino acids. Germline CDR1 is MNHNS and CDR2 is SASEGT. Trimming removed 5 bases from V and 6 bases from J, with 17 bases in between. Assay used: immunoSEQ multiplex PCR; TCRdb lists only in-frame clones, some missing. Among over 50,000 clones listed, around 85% were seen once. Thawed PBMCs were rested overnight at 37°C with about 220 IU/ml IL-2 before regulatory T cell sorting. V and J are TRBV6-1 and TRBJ2-7; the D gene could be TRBD1 or TRBD2 (5 bases each). This material consisted of Tregs from blood, taken before the transplant. This receptor was identified in a human donor who received a combined kidney and bone marrow transplant. This CDR3 is CASSPGAVYGEQYF. CDR3 sequence (DNA): TGTGCCAGCAGTCCCGGGGCGGTTTATGGCGAGCAGTACTTC.